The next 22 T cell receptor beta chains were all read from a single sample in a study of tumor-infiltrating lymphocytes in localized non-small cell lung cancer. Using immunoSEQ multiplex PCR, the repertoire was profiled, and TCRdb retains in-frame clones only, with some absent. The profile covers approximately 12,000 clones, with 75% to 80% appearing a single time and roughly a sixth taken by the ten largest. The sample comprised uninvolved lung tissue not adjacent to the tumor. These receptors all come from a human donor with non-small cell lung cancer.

The CDR3 DNA follows: TGTGCCAGCAGTTACTCACCAGGACCTGGAAACACCATATATTTT. It translates to CASSYSPGPGNTIYF. J is TRBJ1-3 and V is TRBV6-5; D is unclear. V was shortened by 0 bases and J by 2 bases, with 8 bases between the two germline ends. The V gene's germline CDR1 is MNHEY and CDR2 SVGAGI. The CDR3 extends over 15 amino acids.

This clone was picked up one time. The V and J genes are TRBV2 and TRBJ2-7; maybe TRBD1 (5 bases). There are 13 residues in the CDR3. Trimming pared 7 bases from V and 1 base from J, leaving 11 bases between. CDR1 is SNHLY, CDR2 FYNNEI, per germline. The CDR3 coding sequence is TGTGCCAGCACCCAGGACAATTCCTACGAGCAGTACTTC. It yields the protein CASTQDNSYEQYF. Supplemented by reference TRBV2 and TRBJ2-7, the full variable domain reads EPEVTQTPSHQVTQMGQEVILRCVPISNHLYFYWYRQILGQKVEFLVSFYNNEISEKSEIFDDQFSVERPDGSNFTLKIRSTKLEDSAMYFCASTQDNSYEQYFGPGTRLTVT.

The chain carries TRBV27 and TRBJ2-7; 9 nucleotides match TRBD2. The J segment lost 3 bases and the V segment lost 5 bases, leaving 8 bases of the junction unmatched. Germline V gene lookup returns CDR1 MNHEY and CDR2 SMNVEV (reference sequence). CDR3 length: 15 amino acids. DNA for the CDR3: TGTGCCAGCAGTCAACTAGCGGGCACCCTCTACGAGCAGTACTTC. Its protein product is CASSQLAGTLYEQYF.

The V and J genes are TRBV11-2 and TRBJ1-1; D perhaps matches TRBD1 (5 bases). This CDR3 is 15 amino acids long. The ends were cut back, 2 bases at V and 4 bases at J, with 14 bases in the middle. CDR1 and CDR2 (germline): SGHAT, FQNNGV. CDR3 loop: CASSLQGVYGTEAFF. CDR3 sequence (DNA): TGTGCCAGCAGCTTACAAGGGGTGTATGGCACTGAAGCTTTCTTT.

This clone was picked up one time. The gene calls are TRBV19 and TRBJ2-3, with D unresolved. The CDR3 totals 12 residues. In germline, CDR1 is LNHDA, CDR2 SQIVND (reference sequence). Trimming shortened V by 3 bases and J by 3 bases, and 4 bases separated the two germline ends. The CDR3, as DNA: TGTGCCAGTAGTATCCCAACAGATACGCAGTATTTT. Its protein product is CASSIPTDTQYF.

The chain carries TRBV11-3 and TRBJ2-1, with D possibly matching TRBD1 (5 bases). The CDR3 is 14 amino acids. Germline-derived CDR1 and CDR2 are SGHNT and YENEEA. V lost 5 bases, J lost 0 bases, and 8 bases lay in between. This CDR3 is CASSHDSSYNEQFF. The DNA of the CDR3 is TGTGCCAGCAGCCACGACAGCTCCTACAATGAGCAGTTCTTC.

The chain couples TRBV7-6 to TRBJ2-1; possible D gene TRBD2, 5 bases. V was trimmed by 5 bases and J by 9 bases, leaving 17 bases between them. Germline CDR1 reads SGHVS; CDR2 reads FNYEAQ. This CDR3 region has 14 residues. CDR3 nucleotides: TGTGCCAGCAGCGCCAGACTGGGAAGCGGTGAGCAGTTCTTC. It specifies CASSARLGSGEQFF. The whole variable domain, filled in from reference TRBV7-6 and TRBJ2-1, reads GAGVSQSPRYKVTKRGQDVALRCDPISGHVSLYWYRQALGQGPEFLTYFNYEAQQDKSGLPNDRFSAERPEGSISTLTIQRTEQRDSAMYRCASSARLGSGEQFFGPGTRLTVL.

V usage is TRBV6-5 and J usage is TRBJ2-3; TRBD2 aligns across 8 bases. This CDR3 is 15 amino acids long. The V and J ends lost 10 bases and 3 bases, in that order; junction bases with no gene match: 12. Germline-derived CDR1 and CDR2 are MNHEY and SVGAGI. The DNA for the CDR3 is TGTGCCACGATGTCGGGGGGGTGGGGTACAGATACGCAGTATTTT. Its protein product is CATMSGGWGTDTQYF.

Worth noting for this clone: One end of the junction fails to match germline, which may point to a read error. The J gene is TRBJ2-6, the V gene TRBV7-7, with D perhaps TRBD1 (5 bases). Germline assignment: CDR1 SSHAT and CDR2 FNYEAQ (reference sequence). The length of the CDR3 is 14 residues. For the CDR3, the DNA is TGTGCTAGCAGCTTAGGGGCTGGGGCCAACGTCCTGACTTTC. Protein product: CASSLGAGANVLTF. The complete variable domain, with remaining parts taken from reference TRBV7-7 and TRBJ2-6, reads GAGVSQSPRYKVTKRGQDVTLRCDPISSHATLYWYQQALGQGPEFLTYFNYEAQPDKSGLPSDRFSAERPEGSISTLTIQRTEQRDSAMYRCASSLGAGANVLTFGAGSRLTVL.

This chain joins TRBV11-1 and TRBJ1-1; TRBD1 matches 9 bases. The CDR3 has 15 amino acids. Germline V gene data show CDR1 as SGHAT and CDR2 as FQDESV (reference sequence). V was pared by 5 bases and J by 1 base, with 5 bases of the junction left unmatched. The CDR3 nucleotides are TGTGCCAGCAGCCCCTGGACAGGGGAGAACACTGAAGCTTTCTTT. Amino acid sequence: CASSPWTGENTEAFF.

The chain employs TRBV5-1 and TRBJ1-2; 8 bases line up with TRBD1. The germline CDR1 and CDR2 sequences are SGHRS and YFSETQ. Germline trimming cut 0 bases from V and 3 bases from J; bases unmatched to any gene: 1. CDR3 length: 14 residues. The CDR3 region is CASSLGQGYYGYTF. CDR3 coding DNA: TGCGCCAGCAGCTTGGGACAGGGGTACTATGGCTACACCTTC. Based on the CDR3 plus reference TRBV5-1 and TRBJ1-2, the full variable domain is KAGVTQTPRYLIKTRGQQVTLSCSPISGHRSVSWYQQTPGQGLQFLFEYFSETQRNKGNFPGRFSGRQFSNSRSEMNVSTLELGDSALYLCASSLGQGYYGYTFGSGTRLTVV.

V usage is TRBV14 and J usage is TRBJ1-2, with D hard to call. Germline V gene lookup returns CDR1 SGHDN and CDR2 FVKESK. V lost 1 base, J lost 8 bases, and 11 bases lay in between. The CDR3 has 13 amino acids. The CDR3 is CASSQVRSGGYTF. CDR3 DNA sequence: TGTGCCAGCAGCCAAGTAAGGTCGGGAGGCTACACCTTC.

The CDR3 loop reads CASSRAAFNTEAFF. Written as DNA, the CDR3 is TGTGCCAGCAGTCGCGCTGCATTCAACACTGAAGCTTTCTTT. The V gene is TRBV6-5, the J gene TRBJ1-1; D gene unclear. This CDR3 is built from 14 residues. Germline CDR1 is MNHEY and CDR2 is SVGAGI. V lost 5 bases and J lost 2, with 12 bases in between.

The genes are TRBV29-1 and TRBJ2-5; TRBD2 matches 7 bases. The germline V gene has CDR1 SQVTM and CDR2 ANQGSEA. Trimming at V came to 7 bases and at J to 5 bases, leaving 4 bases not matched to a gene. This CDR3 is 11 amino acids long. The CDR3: CSGGGVETQYF. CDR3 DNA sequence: TGCAGCGGGGGGGGAGTGGAGACCCAGTACTTC.

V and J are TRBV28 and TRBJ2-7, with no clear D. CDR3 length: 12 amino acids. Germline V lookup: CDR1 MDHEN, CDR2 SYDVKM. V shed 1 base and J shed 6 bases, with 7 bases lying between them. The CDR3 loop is CASSLYRFEQYF. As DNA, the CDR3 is TGTGCCAGCAGTTTATATAGGTTCGAGCAGTACTTC.

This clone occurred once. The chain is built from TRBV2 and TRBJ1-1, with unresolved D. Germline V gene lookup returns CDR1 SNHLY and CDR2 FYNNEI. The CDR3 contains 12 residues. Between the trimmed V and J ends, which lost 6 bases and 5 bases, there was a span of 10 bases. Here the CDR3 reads CASSPPWTEAFF. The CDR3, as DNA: TGTGCCAGCAGCCCCCCTTGGACTGAAGCTTTCTTT. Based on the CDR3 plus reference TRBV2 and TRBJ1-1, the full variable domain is EPEVTQTPSHQVTQMGQEVILRCVPISNHLYFYWYRQILGQKVEFLVSFYNNEISEKSEIFDDQFSVERPDGSNFTLKIRSTKLEDSAMYFCASSPPWTEAFFGQGTRLTVV.

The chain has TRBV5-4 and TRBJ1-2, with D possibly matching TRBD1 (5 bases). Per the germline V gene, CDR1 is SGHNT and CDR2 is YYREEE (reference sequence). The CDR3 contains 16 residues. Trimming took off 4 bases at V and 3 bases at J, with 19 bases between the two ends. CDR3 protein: CASSPLTGTLDYGYTF. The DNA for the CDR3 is TGTGCCAGCAGCCCGCTCACAGGAACGTTGGACTATGGCTACACCTTC. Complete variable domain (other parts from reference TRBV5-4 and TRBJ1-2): ETGVTQSPTHLIKTRGQQVTLRCSSQSGHNTVSWYQQALGQGPQFIFQYYREEENGRGNFPPRFSGLQFPNYSSELNVNALELDDSALYLCASSPLTGTLDYGYTFGSGTRLTVV.

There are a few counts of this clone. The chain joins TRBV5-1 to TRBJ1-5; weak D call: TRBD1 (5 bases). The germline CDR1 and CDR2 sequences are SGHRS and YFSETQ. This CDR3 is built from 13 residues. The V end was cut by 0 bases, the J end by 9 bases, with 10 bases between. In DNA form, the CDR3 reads TGCGCCAGCAGCTTGGAAGGGGATCGGCCCCAGCATTTT. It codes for CASSLEGDRPQHF.

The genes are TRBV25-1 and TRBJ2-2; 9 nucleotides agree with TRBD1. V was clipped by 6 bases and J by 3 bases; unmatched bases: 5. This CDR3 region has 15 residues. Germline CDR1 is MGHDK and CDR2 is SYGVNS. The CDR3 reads CASRGGTGYTGELFF. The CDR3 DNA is TGTGCCAGCAGGGGTGGGACAGGGTACACCGGGGAGCTGTTTTTT.

This chain's CDR3 is CASSPGYTEAFF. The CDR3 DNA is TGTGCCAGCAGCCCAGGATACACTGAAGCTTTCTTT. The genes are TRBV5-6 and TRBJ1-1; D unclear. This CDR3 contains 12 residues. Germline V lookup: CDR1 SGHDT, CDR2 YYEEEE. V was shortened by 4 bases and J by 3 bases, with 7 bases between the two germline ends.

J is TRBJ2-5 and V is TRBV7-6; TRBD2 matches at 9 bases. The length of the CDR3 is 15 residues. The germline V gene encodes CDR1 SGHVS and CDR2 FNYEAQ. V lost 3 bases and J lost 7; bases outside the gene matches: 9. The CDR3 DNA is TGTGCCAGCAGCTTTAGCGGGGGCCAGAGGGGGACCCAGTACTTC. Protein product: CASSFSGGQRGTQYF.

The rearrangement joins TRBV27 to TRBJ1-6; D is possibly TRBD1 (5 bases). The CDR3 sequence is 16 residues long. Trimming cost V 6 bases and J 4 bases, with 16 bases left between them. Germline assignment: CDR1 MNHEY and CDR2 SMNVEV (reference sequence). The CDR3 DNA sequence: TGTGCCAGCAGCTCCCGTTATGGGGGTTATAATTCACCCCTCCACTTT. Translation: CASSSRYGGYNSPLHF.